The sequence of this T cell receptor beta chain was determined in a study of persistence of HIV-infected CD4 T cells. The overall study: Median time on suppressive ART was over seven years.

The stimulus was an HIV-1 Gag 15-mer peptide pool, 1 ug/peptide/mL. CD4+ T cells upregulating both CD40 ligand and CD69 were sorted as responding cells. Overall study findings and caveats: TCR analyses could not target the rare provirus-carrying CMV-responding cells. TCRbeta richness was lower in CMV- and Gag-responding cells than in anti-CD3/anti-CD28-responding cells. Antigen-responding cells were enriched for degenerate expanded CDR3beta sequences.

The immunoSEQ assay was version 4, run in survey mode. TCRdb's copy holds only in-frame clones and misses some; the assay was immunoSEQ multiplex PCR. The sample lists 20,000 to 25,000 clones; over 65% were seen once. This CDR3 has 14 residues. CDR1 is SGHRS and CDR2 is YFSETQ in the germline V gene. Unmatched junction bases numbered 5, after V lost 4 bases and J lost 2 bases. Notes on this clone: Its specificity is unknown.

The sample consisted of CD4+ T cells sorted from PBMCs after approximately 20-hour stimulation, taken from a patient who received antiretroviral therapy. The chain combines TRBV5-1 with TRBJ2-7; 8 positions agree with TRBD1. The sequence was obtained from an adult man with HIV who was CMV-seropositive. In nucleotides, the CDR3 is TGCGCCAGCAGCGCGGGACAGGCCCCCTACGAGCAGTACTTC. It translates to CASSAGQAPYEQYF.